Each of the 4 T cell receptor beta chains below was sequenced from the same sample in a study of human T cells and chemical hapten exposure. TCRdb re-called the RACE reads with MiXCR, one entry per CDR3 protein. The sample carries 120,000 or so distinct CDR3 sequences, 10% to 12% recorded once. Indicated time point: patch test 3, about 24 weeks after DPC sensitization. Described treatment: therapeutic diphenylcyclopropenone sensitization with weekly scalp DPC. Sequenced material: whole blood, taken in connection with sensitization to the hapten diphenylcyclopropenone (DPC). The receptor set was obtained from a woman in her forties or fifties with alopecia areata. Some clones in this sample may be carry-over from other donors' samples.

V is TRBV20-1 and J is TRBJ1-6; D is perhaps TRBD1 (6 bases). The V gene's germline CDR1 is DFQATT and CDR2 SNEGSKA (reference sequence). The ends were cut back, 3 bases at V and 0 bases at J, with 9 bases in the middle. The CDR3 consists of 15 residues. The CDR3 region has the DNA TGCAGTGCTAGGCAGGGGAGCTCCTATAATTCACCCCTCCACTTT. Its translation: CSARQGSSYNSPLHF.

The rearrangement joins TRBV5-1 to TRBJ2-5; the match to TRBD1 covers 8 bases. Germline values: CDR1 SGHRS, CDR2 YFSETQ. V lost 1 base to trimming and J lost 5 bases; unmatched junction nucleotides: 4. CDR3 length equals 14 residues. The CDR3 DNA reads TGCGCCAGCAGCTTGTTGACAGGGGCGGAGACCCAGTACTTC. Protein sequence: CASSLLTGAETQYF. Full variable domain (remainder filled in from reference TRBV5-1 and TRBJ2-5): KAGVTQTPRYLIKTRGQQVTLSCSPISGHRSVSWYQQTPGQGLQFLFEYFSETQRNKGNFPGRFSGRQFSNSRSEMNVSTLELGDSALYLCASSLLTGAETQYFGPGTRLLVL.

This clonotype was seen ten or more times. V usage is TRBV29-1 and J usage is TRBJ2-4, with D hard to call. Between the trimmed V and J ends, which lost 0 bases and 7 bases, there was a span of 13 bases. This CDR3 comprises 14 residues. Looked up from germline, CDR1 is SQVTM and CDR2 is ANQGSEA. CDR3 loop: CSVEDRSEDNIQYF. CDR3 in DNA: TGCAGCGTTGAAGATCGCTCGGAAGATAACATTCAGTACTTC. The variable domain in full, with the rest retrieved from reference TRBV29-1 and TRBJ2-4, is SAVISQKPSRDICQRGTSLTIQCQVDSQVTMMFWYRQQPGQSLTLIATANQGSEATYESGFVIDKFPISRPNLTFSTLTVSNMSPEDSSIYLCSVEDRSEDNIQYFGAGTRLSVL.

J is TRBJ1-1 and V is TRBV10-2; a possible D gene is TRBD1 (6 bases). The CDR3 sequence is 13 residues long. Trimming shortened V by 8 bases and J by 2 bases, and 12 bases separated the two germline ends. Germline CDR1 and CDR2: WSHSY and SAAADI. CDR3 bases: TGCGCCAGCTCCGGACAGTCCAACACTGAAGCTTTCTTT. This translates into CASSGQSNTEAFF.